Each of the 7 T cell receptor beta chains below was sequenced from the same sample in a study of cytomegalovirus exposure and HLA in healthy donors. Amplification used 60 Vbeta primers and 13 Jbeta primers. Some clones are missing from TCRdb's copy, which holds only in-frame ones; the method was immunoSEQ multiplex PCR. The repertoire has around 140,000 clones, roughly 80% of them found once; the top ten carry under 6%. The sample was PBMCs. These receptors all come from a man in his forties or fifties in good health and CMV-seronegative.

V gene TRBV4-1 combines with J gene TRBJ2-7; D unclear. Deletions cut 2 bases from V and 4 bases from J, with 15 bases between. The CDR3 consists of 15 residues. Germline CDR1 is MGHRA and CDR2 is YSYEKL. Here the CDR3 reads CASSQTSVSVYEQYF. The CDR3 DNA follows: TGCGCCAGCAGCCAAACAAGCGTTTCCGTTTACGAGCAGTACTTC.

This rearrangement joins TRBV19 to TRBJ1-2; 9 bases fit TRBD1. V shed 4 bases, J shed 4 bases, and the junction held 4 bases outside the gene matches. Germline V lookup: CDR1 LNHDA, CDR2 SQIVND (reference sequence). CDR3 size: 14 residues. The CDR3 region is CASSTQGARYGYTF. The CDR3 nucleotides are TGTGCCAGTAGTACACAGGGGGCACGCTATGGCTACACCTTC.

V usage is TRBV21-1 and J usage is TRBJ2-4; TRBD2, the table's D call, lacks a check against the DNA. TRBV21-1 is termed a pseudogene. This CDR3 region has 15 residues. The CDR3: CASRLAGGPKNIQYF. CDR3 nucleotides: TGTGCCAGCAGACTAGCGGGGGGGCCTAAAAACATTCAGTACTTC.

J is TRBJ2-3 and V is TRBV12-5; 7 nucleotides agree with TRBD1. CDR1 and CDR2 (germline): LGHNT, FRNRAP. The CDR3 runs to 14 residues. V gave up 8 bases and J gave up 3 bases; unmatched junction bases: 8. The CDR3 sequence is CASCVDRVTDTQYF. CDR3 nucleotide sequence: TGTGCTAGTTGTGTCGACAGGGTAACAGATACGCAGTATTTT.

In DNA, the CDR3 is TGTGCCAGCAGCTTCCGGACAGTTAGTTCTGGGGCCAACGTCCTGACTTTC. This encodes CASSFRTVSSGANVLTF. J is TRBJ2-6 and V is TRBV7-8; D perhaps matches TRBD1 (6 bases). The V and J ends lost 3 bases and 1 base respectively, with 13 bases between them. The CDR3 sequence is 17 residues long. From germline, CDR1 is SGHVS and CDR2 FQNEAQ.

The rearrangement joins TRBV10-3 to TRBJ2-3; TRBD2 matches at 9 bases. Per germline, CDR1 ENHRY and CDR2 SYGVKD. The CDR3 has 14 residues. V trimming: 4 bases; J trimming: 2 bases; junction bases outside the gene matches: 1. The CDR3 sequence: CAISGGGATDTQYF. For the CDR3, the DNA is TGTGCCATCAGTGGCGGGGGGGCCACAGATACGCAGTATTTT.

The DNA of the CDR3 is TGTGCCAGCAGCTCGACGGGGAATATATATGGCTACACCTTC. Translated: CASSSTGNIYGYTF. The chain joins TRBV7-2 to TRBJ1-2; D gene unclear. This CDR3 is 14 amino acids long. Germline V gene lookup returns CDR1 SGHTA and CDR2 FQGNSA. Between the trimmed V and J ends, which lost 4 bases and 5 bases, there was a span of 14 bases.